The next 21 T cell receptor beta chains were all read from a single sample in a study of blood T cells in healthy people across ages. For the second PCR, which ran for about 6 to 12 cycles, a sample-barcoded 5' primer and a J-beta primer mix were used. TCRdb re-called the 5' RACE reads with MiXCR, one entry per CDR3 protein. This table holds over 750,000 distinct CDR3 sequences, around a quarter found once. This sample was also put to use in a study of T cells of mothers and their children.

Sequenced material: blood. These receptors originate from a boy aged 5-17 years in good health.

This clonotype was recorded a few times. This chain uses TRBV5-1 with TRBJ1-1; 8 bases line up with TRBD1. From germline, CDR1 is SGHRS and CDR2 YFSETQ. This CDR3 region has 15 residues. V was pared by 0 bases and J by 5 bases, with 6 bases of the junction left unmatched. Here the CDR3 reads CASSLVARGQTEAFF. The CDR3 region has the DNA TGCGCCAGCAGCTTGGTGGCCAGGGGGCAAACTGAAGCTTTCTTT.

The chain is built from TRBV12-3 or TRBV12-4 and TRBJ1-1, with 11 bases fitting TRBD1. This CDR3 spans 16 amino acids. J lost 3 bases, V lost 6 bases, and 9 bases had no gene match. The CDR3 sequence is CASSGDRGYMDTEAFF. The DNA for the CDR3 is TGTGCCAGCAGCGGGGACAGGGGGTATATGGACACTGAAGCTTTCTTT.

CDR3 nucleotides: TGTGCCAGCAGCGAGAGGGGGACAGGGGGCAATGAGCAGTTCTTC. Residues: CASSERGTGGNEQFF. The rearrangement links TRBV6-2 or TRBV6-3 to TRBJ2-1; 11 bases agree with TRBD1. CDR1 is MNHEY and CDR2 is SVGEGT in the germline V gene. This CDR3 region has 15 residues. Trimming cost V 6 bases and J 6 bases; bases outside gene matches: 7.

V gene TRBV12-3 or TRBV12-4 combines with J gene TRBJ2-5; D is perhaps TRBD2 (5 bases). The V end was cut by 1 base, the J end by 7 bases, with 13 bases between. CDR3 length equals 14 residues. The CDR3 reads CASSLDSRSGTQYF. In nucleotides, the CDR3 is TGTGCCAGCAGTTTAGACAGCCGGAGCGGGACCCAGTACTTC.

The table lists this clonotype with a few counts. V and J are TRBV9 and TRBJ2-1; 7 nucleotides line up with TRBD2. The germline gives CDR1 SGDLS, CDR2 YYNGEE. V shed 3 bases, J shed 8 bases, and the junction held 14 bases outside the gene matches. The CDR3 sequence is 16 residues long. The CDR3 spells CASSDRTGGRVYEQFF. The DNA for the CDR3 is TGTGCCAGCAGCGATCGTACGGGAGGCAGGGTCTATGAGCAGTTCTTC.

The chain couples TRBV5-1 to TRBJ2-2; weak D call: TRBD1 (6 bases). The CDR3 loop spans 15 amino acids. Per the germline V gene, CDR1 is SGHRS and CDR2 is YFSETQ. V gave up 6 bases and J gave up 1 base, with 13 bases separating them. CDR3 coding DNA: TGCGCCAGCATGCTCCGGGACAAGAACACCGGGGAGCTGTTTTTT. Its protein is CASMLRDKNTGELFF. The whole variable domain, remainder taken from reference TRBV5-1 and TRBJ2-2, is KAGVTQTPRYLIKTRGQQVTLSCSPISGHRSVSWYQQTPGQGLQFLFEYFSETQRNKGNFPGRFSGRQFSNSRSEMNVSTLELGDSALYLCASMLRDKNTGELFFGEGSRLTVL.

This clonotype has at least ten counts. V is TRBV28 and J is TRBJ2-7; possible D gene TRBD1, 5 bases. The CDR3 spans 14 residues. V gave up 6 bases and J gave up 1 base, with 13 bases separating them. Germline values: CDR1 MDHEN, CDR2 SYDVKM. The CDR3 nucleotides read TGTGCCAGCAGCCCCGTTGACAGTTCCTACGAGCAGTACTTC. Protein sequence: CASSPVDSSYEQYF. Based on the CDR3 plus reference TRBV28 and TRBJ2-7, the full variable domain is DVKVTQSSRYLVKRTGEKVFLECVQDMDHENMFWYRQDPGLGLRLIYFSYDVKMKEKGDIPEGYSVSREKKERFSLILESASTNQTSMYLCASSPVDSSYEQYFGPGTRLTVT.

This clonotype was recorded a few times. This chain links TRBV12-3 or TRBV12-4 with TRBJ2-5, with 10 positions matching TRBD2. The CDR3 is 15 amino acids. With 6 bases clipped from V and 5 bases from J, the junction kept 9 bases outside the gene matches. The CDR3 nucleotides read TGTGCCAGCAGGGGGACTAGCGACCTGGGGGAGACCCAGTACTTC. This gives the protein CASRGTSDLGETQYF.

The chain combines TRBV15 with TRBJ1-6; possibly TRBD1 for D (6 bases). V was trimmed by 1 base and J by 7 bases, leaving 11 bases between them. The CDR3 has 15 amino acids. CDR1 and CDR2 (germline): LNHNV, YYDKDF (reference sequence). The CDR3 sequence is CATSRARTVNSPLHF. CDR3 in DNA: TGTGCCACCAGCAGAGCAAGGACAGTGAATTCACCCCTCCACTTT.

This sequence joins TRBV20-1 and TRBJ2-4; D gene unclear. Germline V gene lookup returns CDR1 DFQATT and CDR2 SNEGSKA (reference sequence). There are 13 residues in the CDR3. V shed 4 bases and J shed 3 bases, with 10 bases lying between them. CDR3 region: CSANPQNKNIQYF. CDR3 in DNA: TGCAGTGCTAATCCACAGAACAAAAACATTCAGTACTTC.

The chain has TRBV20-1 and TRBJ1-4, with 8 nucleotides matching TRBD1. The J segment lost 7 bases and the V segment lost 5 bases, leaving 6 bases of the junction unmatched. Germline V CDR1 and CDR2: DFQATT, SNEGSKA (reference sequence). The CDR3 has 13 residues. CDR3 amino acids: CSAADRGTEKLFF. The CDR3 region has the DNA TGCAGTGCTGCCGACAGGGGTACTGAAAAACTGTTTTTT.

Notes on this clonotype: The junction departs from germline at one end; a sequencing error may be responsible. The chain employs TRBV7-3 and TRBJ2-1, with 9 bases that match TRBD2. This CDR3 spans 14 amino acids. Germline CDR1 reads SGHTA; CDR2 reads FQGTGA. CDR3 sequence reads: CANSRLADYNEQFF. Here the CDR3 DNA reads TGTGCCAACAGCCGACTAGCGGACTACAATGAGCAGTTCTTC.

V gene TRBV19 combines with J gene TRBJ2-7; 7 bases line up with TRBD1. The CDR3 is 15 residues long. Germline V gives CDR1 LNHDA, CDR2 SQIVND (reference sequence). V trimming: 5 bases; J trimming: 5 bases; junction bases outside the gene matches: 12. CDR3 sequence reads: CASSATDRSLDEQYF. CDR3 DNA sequence: TGTGCCAGTAGTGCGACGGACAGGTCGTTGGACGAGCAGTACTTC.

This clonotype was detected only a few times. The genes are TRBV5-1 and TRBJ2-1, with 9 bases matching TRBD2. V trimming: 0 bases; J trimming: 7 bases; junction bases outside the gene matches: 8. The CDR3 is made up of 16 amino acids. Germline CDR1 is SGHRS and CDR2 is YFSETQ. The CDR3 nucleotides read TGCGCCAGCAGCTTGGCCCCGGGACTAGCAGGTAATGAGCAGTTCTTC. It encodes CASSLAPGLAGNEQFF.

V and J are TRBV10-2 and TRBJ2-1; 13 bases match TRBD2. From germline, CDR1 is WSHSY and CDR2 SAAADI. V gave up 0 bases and J gave up 9 bases; unmatched junction bases: 2. The CDR3 sequence is 15 residues long. The CDR3: CASSESGLAGAEQFF. DNA of the CDR3: TGCGCCAGCAGTGAGTCCGGACTAGCGGGAGCTGAGCAGTTCTTC.

This clonotype was found a few times. The chain uses TRBV7-6 and TRBJ2-5, with D perhaps matching TRBD1 (6 bases). CDR1 and CDR2 (germline): SGHVS, FNYEAQ. This CDR3 has 15 amino acids. V was pared by 5 bases and J by 4 bases, with 17 bases between. CDR3 in DNA: TGTGCCAGCAGCCCTCGGGACCCGACAGGAGAGACCCAGTACTTC. Amino acids: CASSPRDPTGETQYF.

This clonotype appeared a few times. The V call is TRBV20-1, the J call TRBJ1-5; D is ambiguous. CDR3 length: 12 amino acids. Deletions cut 0 bases from V and 4 bases from J, with 4 bases between. Germline V gives CDR1 DFQATT, CDR2 SNEGSKA (reference sequence). The CDR3 sequence: CSARDFNQPQHF. DNA for the CDR3: TGCAGTGCTAGAGATTTTAATCAGCCCCAGCATTTT.

This clonotype has a handful of counts. The rearrangement links TRBV4-1 to TRBJ1-2; 7 bases agree with TRBD1. The CDR3 totals 12 residues. CDR1 is MGHRA, CDR2 YSYEKL, per germline. V dropped 4 bases and J dropped 7; count of bases not matched to a gene: 3. This CDR3 reads CASSPTGSGYTF. CDR3 in DNA: TGCGCCAGCAGCCCGACAGGGAGTGGCTACACCTTC.

This clonotype appeared a few times. The chain links TRBV4-1 to TRBJ2-5; TRBD1 matches 7 bases. The tail of the sequence fits TRBJ2-7 better, so the J call may be wrong. This CDR3 comprises 13 residues. Germline V gene data show CDR1 as MGHRA and CDR2 as YSYEKL. Written as DNA, the CDR3 is TGCGCCAGCAGCCCCGGGACAGTCTTCGAGCAGTACTTC. Protein product: CASSPGTVFEQYF.

CDR3 protein: CASSLGPTASTEAFF. The CDR3 DNA sequence: TGTGCCAGCAGCTTAGGCCCTACAGCGAGCACTGAAGCTTTCTTT. The chain is built from TRBV11-1 and TRBJ1-1; no firm D call. Germline values: CDR1 SGHAT, CDR2 FQDESV (reference sequence). Between the trimmed V and J ends, which lost 1 base and 4 bases, there was a span of 13 bases. This CDR3 is 15 amino acids long.

The chain is built from TRBV29-1 and TRBJ1-3, with D tentatively TRBD1 (6 bases). The ends were cut back, 3 bases at V and 0 bases at J, with 21 bases in the middle. Germline values: CDR1 SQVTM, CDR2 ANQGSEA. CDR3 length equals 18 residues. CDR3 nucleotide sequence: TGCAGCGTTGATGGTGGGGTAGGGTGGGGGGCCTCTGGAAACACCATATATTTT. This encodes CSVDGGVGWGASGNTIYF. Together with reference TRBV29-1 and TRBJ1-3, the CDR3 gives the full variable domain: SAVISQKPSRDICQRGTSLTIQCQVDSQVTMMFWYRQQPGQSLTLIATANQGSEATYESGFVIDKFPISRPNLTFSTLTVSNMSPEDSSIYLCSVDGGVGWGASGNTIYFGEGSWLTVV.